This T cell receptor (beta chain) emerged from a study of blood T cell repertoires in COVID-19. Study background: Sites in the United States, Italy and Spain provided acute and convalescent COVID-19 samples. PBMCs, B-cell-depleted T cells, or T cells provided the cDNA or gDNA that made up the material.

V gave up 0 bases and J gave up 0 bases, with 18 bases separating them. This CDR3 is 18 amino acids long. Germline CDR1 SGHRS, CDR2 YFSETQ. The authors' processing: Estimation of nucleated cell counts relied on the amplification of reference gene primers. The table came from immunoSEQ multiplex PCR; TCRdb's copy has only in-frame clones and leaves some out. From that table come the V and J calls and clone size; the DNA was used to work out D and trimming. The table records 90,000 to 110,000 clones, 85% to 90% of them present only once. The sequencing sample was made of peripheral blood. The rearrangement uses TRBV5-1 and TRBJ1-2, with D perhaps matching TRBD1 (5 bases). The TCR comes from a human donor in a cohort sampled during active COVID-19. CDR3 DNA: TGCGCCAGCAGCTTGGTTGTTATGACAGCAACCCCTAACTATGGCTACACCTTC. This translates into CASSLVVMTATPNYGYTF.